The 24 T cell receptor beta chains given below trace back to one sample, sequenced in a study of blood T cell repertoires in COVID-19. Clones were read by immunoSEQ multiplex PCR, and TCRdb kept only the in-frame ones, dropping some. The table lists over 250,000 clones, 88% of them singletons. Sequenced input: PBMCs or T cells enriched from blood (not recorded which). The receptors stem from a woman between 45 and 60 years old who had recovered from COVID-19.

This clone was observed once. J is TRBJ2-3 and V is TRBV5-1; a possible D gene is TRBD2 (6 bases). V was clipped by 0 bases and J by 1 base, with 12 bases between them. The germline V gene has CDR1 SGHRS and CDR2 YFSETQ. This CDR3 comprises 16 residues. The CDR3 spells CASSLEGIAGTDTQYF. CDR3 nucleotides: TGCGCCAGCAGCTTGGAGGGGATAGCGGGCACAGATACGCAGTATTTT.

The chain is built from TRBV19 and TRBJ1-4, with 7 nucleotides matching TRBD1. Trimming at V came to 6 bases and at J to 7 bases, leaving 8 bases not matched to a gene. The CDR3 runs 14 residues. Germline V CDR1 and CDR2: LNHDA, SQIVND (reference sequence). CDR3 amino acids: CASSPQGKTEKLFF. Written as DNA, the CDR3 is TGTGCCAGTAGCCCACAGGGGAAGACTGAAAAACTGTTTTTT.

The J gene is TRBJ1-2, the V gene TRBV5-1; TRBD1 agrees at 12 bases. V lost 1 base and J lost 8; bases outside the gene matches: 9. CDR3 size: 16 residues. Germline CDR1 and CDR2: SGHRS and YFSETQ. The CDR3 loop reads CASSLNGMGQGAGYTF. The DNA for the CDR3 is TGCGCCAGCAGCTTGAATGGGATGGGACAGGGGGCCGGCTACACCTTC.

The genes are TRBV5-1 and TRBJ2-3; TRBD1 is a possible D gene (6 bases). Germline CDR1 and CDR2: SGHRS and YFSETQ. V shed 2 bases and J shed 0 bases, with 13 bases lying between them. This CDR3 contains 16 residues. The DNA of the CDR3 is TGCGCCAGCAGCTTTGGACAGTATACTAGCACAGATACGCAGTATTTT. Its protein product is CASSFGQYTSTDTQYF.

The chain combines TRBV24-1 with TRBJ1-2; 7 nucleotides align to TRBD1. The CDR3 runs 15 residues. CDR1 is KGHDR and CDR2 is SFDVKD in the germline V gene. Trimming at V came to 3 bases and at J to 0 bases, leaving 3 bases not matched to a gene. The CDR3 reads CATSDGGTANYGYTF. CDR3 bases: TGTGCCACCAGTGATGGGGGGACAGCTAACTATGGCTACACCTTC.

Here the CDR3 reads CATSNQGYGYTF. CDR3 in DNA: TGTGCCACCAGTAATCAGGGGTATGGCTACACCTTC. This chain links TRBV24-1 with TRBJ1-2; D possibly corresponds to TRBD1 (6 bases). The CDR3 runs 12 residues. Trimming took off 6 bases at V and 5 bases at J, with 9 bases between the two ends. Per germline, CDR1 KGHDR and CDR2 SFDVKD.

The chain couples TRBV10-3 to TRBJ1-3, with 7 bases that match TRBD1. Germline CDR1 and CDR2: ENHRY and SYGVKD. The CDR3 sequence is 18 residues long. V lost 3 bases to trimming and J lost 4 bases; unmatched junction nucleotides: 15. The CDR3 DNA follows: TGTGCCATCAGTGACCTAATCCGGGACAGCATTTTCGGAAACACCATATATTTT. Translated: CAISDLIRDSIFGNTIYF.

This chain joins TRBV28 and TRBJ1-1, with D unresolved. The germline V gene encodes CDR1 MDHEN and CDR2 SYDVKM. This CDR3 spans 14 amino acids. With 6 bases removed from V and 8 bases from J, the gap between germline ends came to 19 bases. CDR3 sequence reads: CASSMNWEQAEAFF. CDR3 coding DNA: TGTGCCAGCAGCATGAACTGGGAGCAGGCGGAAGCTTTCTTT.

The rearrangement links TRBV5-1 to TRBJ1-6, with 7 bases fitting TRBD1. The CDR3 contains 14 residues. V trimming: 4 bases; J trimming: 8 bases; junction bases outside the gene matches: 6. Germline loops: CDR1 SGHRS, CDR2 YFSETQ. The CDR3 DNA is TGCGCCAGCAGCACGGGACAGCGCGATTCACCCCTCCACTTT. Translating gives CASSTGQRDSPLHF.

J is TRBJ1-4 and V is TRBV30; 9 bases are a match to TRBD1. The germline V gene has CDR1 GTSNPN and CDR2 SVGIG (reference sequence). The CDR3 consists of 14 residues. Losses at the gene ends were 5 bases for V and 7 bases for J; bases not matched to a gene: 8. CDR3 bases: TGTGCCTGGGGAACAGGGGGCAGAGTTGAAAAACTGTTTTTT. This sequence encodes CAWGTGGRVEKLFF.

The chain recombines TRBV7-9 with TRBJ1-4; 10 nucleotides align to TRBD1. The CDR3 length is 14 residues. After removal of 1 base from V and 8 bases from J, the junction contained 1 base not matched to a gene. CDR1 and CDR2 from the germline V gene are SEHNR and FQNEAQ (reference sequence). The CDR3 nucleotides are TGTGCCAGCAGCTTAGTGACAGGGGGCGAAAAACTGTTTTTT. As protein: CASSLVTGGEKLFF. Based on the CDR3 plus reference TRBV7-9 and TRBJ1-4, the full variable domain is DTGVSQNPRHKITKRGQNVTFRCDPISEHNRLYWYRQTLGQGPEFLTYFQNEAQLEKSRLLSDRFSAERPKGSFSTLEIQRTEQGDSAMYLCASSLVTGGEKLFFGSGTQLSVL.

The CDR3 DNA follows: TGTGCCAGCTCACCCCCGAACAGTCCCTACAATGAGCAGTTCTTC. It translates to CASSPPNSPYNEQFF. The rearrangement uses TRBV18 and TRBJ2-1; no clear D. V shed 3 bases and J shed 2 bases, with 11 bases lying between them. Germline assignment: CDR1 KGHSH and CDR2 LQKENI. The CDR3 runs to 15 residues.

This chain joins TRBV9 and TRBJ2-1; 8 bases line up with TRBD1. Looked up from germline, CDR1 is SGDLS and CDR2 is YYNGEE. V lost 6 bases to trimming and J lost 9 bases; unmatched junction nucleotides: 11. This CDR3 region has 14 residues. The CDR3 sequence is CASNPDRVSSEQFF. The DNA for the CDR3 is TGTGCCAGCAACCCGGACAGGGTTTCAAGTGAGCAGTTCTTC.

The chain employs TRBV24-1 and TRBJ2-1, with D perhaps TRBD1 (6 bases). V lost 3 bases and J lost 2, with 10 bases in between. CDR3 length equals 15 residues. Germline lookup yields CDR1 KGHDR and CDR2 SFDVKD. Here the CDR3 DNA reads TGTGCCACCAGTGATCCCGGACAGACCTACAATGAGCAGTTCTTC. It specifies CATSDPGQTYNEQFF.

This clone appeared once. V usage is TRBV29-1 and J usage is TRBJ2-2, with 8 bases identical to TRBD1. CDR1 and CDR2 from the germline V gene are SQVTM and ANQGSEA. J gave up 4 bases and V 0 bases, and 1 base lay outside the gene matches. The CDR3 is 14 amino acids. For the CDR3, the DNA is TGCAGCGTTGAAGAAACAGGGGGCACCGGGGAGCTGTTTTTT. It codes for CSVEETGGTGELFF.

The chain recombines TRBV4-3 with TRBJ1-4, with TRBD1 identical over 9 bases. V lost 1 base and J lost 8; bases outside the gene matches: 8. In germline, CDR1 is LGHNA, CDR2 YSLEER. The CDR3 totals 16 residues. The CDR3 DNA is TGCGCCAGCAGCCAAGCTCCGGGACAGGGCGACGAAAAACTGTTTTTT. Protein product: CASSQAPGQGDEKLFF.

The chain has TRBV30 and TRBJ1-5, with TRBD1 matching 8 bases. The germline V gene has CDR1 GTSNPN and CDR2 SVGIG (reference sequence). Germline trimming cut 0 bases from V and 2 bases from J; bases unmatched to any gene: 3. This CDR3 is 15 amino acids long. The CDR3 nucleotides are TGTGCCTGGAGTGTAGGACAGGGCGGCAATCAGCCCCAGCATTTT. Translating gives CAWSVGQGGNQPQHF. Full variable domain (outside the CDR3, taken from reference TRBV30 and TRBJ1-5): SQTIHQWPATLVQPVGSPLSLECTVEGTSNPNLYWYRQAAGRGLQLLFYSVGIGQISSEVPQNLSASRPQDRQFILSSKKLLLSDSGFYLCAWSVGQGGNQPQHFGDGTRLSIL.

The CDR3: CASSGTGFGNIQYF. Written as DNA, the CDR3 is TGTGCCAGCAGTGGGACAGGCTTTGGGAACATTCAGTACTTC. V gene TRBV2 combines with J gene TRBJ2-4; TRBD1 matches at 7 bases. CDR1 and CDR2 (germline): SNHLY, FYNNEI. With 4 bases clipped from V and 7 bases from J, the junction kept 7 bases outside the gene matches. The CDR3 consists of 14 residues.

This chain uses TRBV27 with TRBJ1-6; D is perhaps TRBD1 (5 bases). In germline, CDR1 is MNHEY, CDR2 SMNVEV (reference sequence). The CDR3 contains 14 residues. Trimming took 3 bases from V and 9 from J, leaving 12 bases between them. In DNA form, the CDR3 reads TGTGCCAGCAGTTTTGGGGGGAATAGTTCACCCCTCCACTTT. Protein product: CASSFGGNSSPLHF.

V gene TRBV18 combines with J gene TRBJ2-1; D is perhaps TRBD1 (6 bases). V lost 5 bases and J 5 bases, leaving 13 bases between the germline ends. Germline V gene lookup returns CDR1 KGHSH and CDR2 LQKENI. The CDR3 is 14 residues long. CDR3 sequence reads: CASSTMAGDNEQFF. CDR3 in DNA: TGTGCCAGCTCAACAATGGCAGGGGACAATGAGCAGTTCTTC.

This clone showed up just a few times. The rearrangement links TRBV7-9 to TRBJ2-1, with a weak D call TRBD2 (7 bases). V was clipped by 10 bases and J by 3 bases, with 28 bases between them. CDR3 length equals 18 residues. Germline lookup yields CDR1 SEHNR and CDR2 FQNEAQ (reference sequence). As DNA, the CDR3 is TGTGCCATCCGGGCCGATCCAAGGGGGGGTTACAACTACAATGAGCAGTTCTTC. This codes for CAIRADPRGGYNYNEQFF.

The rearrangement links TRBV28 to TRBJ1-1; 8 positions match TRBD1. V gave up 6 bases and J gave up 11 bases; unmatched junction bases: 8. CDR3 size: 12 residues. Germline loops: CDR1 MDHEN, CDR2 SYDVKM. The CDR3 coding sequence is TGTGCCAGCAGCGCGGCCCGGGACAGGGCTTTCTTT. Encoded protein: CASSAARDRAFF.

About this clone: This specimen includes other DNA sequences encoding the same CDR3. The rearrangement uses TRBV5-1 and TRBJ2-3, with D maybe TRBD1 (5 bases). Trimming took 0 bases from V and 2 from J, leaving 7 bases between them. CDR1 and CDR2 (germline): SGHRS, YFSETQ. The CDR3 is 14 residues long. The CDR3 DNA reads TGCGCCAGCAGCTTGGAAGGGGCCACAGATACGCAGTATTTT. Translation: CASSLEGATDTQYF.

CDR3 sequence (DNA): TGTGCCAGCAGCTACTGGGACAGGCTTCAAGAGACCCAGTACTTC. Amino acid sequence: CASSYWDRLQETQYF. V is TRBV7-6 and J is TRBJ2-5, with TRBD1 matching over 8 bases. The ends lost 4 bases at V and 2 bases at J; junction bases unmatched: 6. The CDR3 loop spans 15 amino acids. The V gene's germline CDR1 is SGHVS and CDR2 FNYEAQ.